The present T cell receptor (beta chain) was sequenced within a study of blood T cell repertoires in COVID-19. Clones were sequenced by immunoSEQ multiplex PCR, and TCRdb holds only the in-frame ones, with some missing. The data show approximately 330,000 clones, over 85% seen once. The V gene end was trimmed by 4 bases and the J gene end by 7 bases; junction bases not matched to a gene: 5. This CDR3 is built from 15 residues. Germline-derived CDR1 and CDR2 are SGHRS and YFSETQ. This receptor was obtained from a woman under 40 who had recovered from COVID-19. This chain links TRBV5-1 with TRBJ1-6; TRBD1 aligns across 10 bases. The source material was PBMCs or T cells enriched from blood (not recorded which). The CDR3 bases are TGCGCCAGCAGCCAGACAGGGGGCTTGAATTCACCCCTCCACTTT. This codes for CASSQTGGLNSPLHF.